These 5 T cell receptor beta chains share one sample of origin, sequenced in a study of cytomegalovirus exposure and HLA in healthy donors. With 60 Vbeta and 13 Jbeta primers, the PCR was carried out. Libraries were prepared by immunoSEQ multiplex PCR; TCRdb keeps only in-frame clonotypes and omits some of them. The sample lists roughly 99,000 clones; 74% were seen once. Sequencing input: PBMCs. These receptors all stem from a woman between 40 and 50 years old in good health and CMV-seropositive.

This rearrangement joins TRBV7-8 to TRBJ2-2, with D tentatively TRBD1 (6 bases). CDR1 SGHVS and CDR2 FQNEAQ come from the germline V gene. V was clipped by 5 bases and J by 5 bases, with 9 bases between them. CDR3 length: 13 amino acids. The chain's CDR3 is CASSKQGTGELFF. The CDR3, as DNA: TGTGCCAGCAGCAAACAGGGTACCGGGGAGCTGTTTTTT.

The chain employs TRBV18 and TRBJ2-2; D unclear. Per germline, CDR1 KGHSH and CDR2 LQKENI. The V and J ends lost 4 bases and 4 bases respectively, with 10 bases between them. The CDR3 is 14 residues long. CDR3 loop: CASSQLSLTGELFF. Here the CDR3 DNA reads TGTGCCAGCTCACAATTGTCCCTCACCGGGGAGCTGTTTTTT.

The chain uses TRBV9 and TRBJ1-1, with 9 bases identical to TRBD1. The CDR3 covers 14 residues. In germline, CDR1 is SGDLS, CDR2 YYNGEE. The V segment lost 4 bases and the J segment 4 bases; nucleotides outside the gene matches: 5. The CDR3, as DNA: TGTGCCAGCAGCCCAATGGACAGGGGCACTGAAGCTTTCTTT. The encoded protein is CASSPMDRGTEAFF.

The chain couples TRBV5-1 to TRBJ2-1, with 11 positions matching TRBD2. V was pared by 4 bases and J by 10 bases, with 10 bases of the junction left unmatched. Germline-derived CDR1 and CDR2 are SGHRS and YFSETQ. The CDR3 consists of 15 residues. The CDR3 sequence: CASSAGTSGLGEQFF. In DNA, the CDR3 is TGCGCCAGCAGCGCGGGGACTAGCGGCCTAGGAGAGCAGTTCTTC.

The chain joins TRBV30 to TRBJ1-2, with 7 bases matching TRBD1. Per the germline V gene, CDR1 is GTSNPN and CDR2 is SVGIG (reference sequence). Losses at the gene ends were 0 bases for V and 4 bases for J; bases not matched to a gene: 8. The CDR3 consists of 15 residues. The CDR3 spells CAWSVVGTVAYGYTF. Here the CDR3 DNA reads TGTGCCTGGAGTGTAGTAGGGACAGTCGCCTATGGCTACACCTTC.